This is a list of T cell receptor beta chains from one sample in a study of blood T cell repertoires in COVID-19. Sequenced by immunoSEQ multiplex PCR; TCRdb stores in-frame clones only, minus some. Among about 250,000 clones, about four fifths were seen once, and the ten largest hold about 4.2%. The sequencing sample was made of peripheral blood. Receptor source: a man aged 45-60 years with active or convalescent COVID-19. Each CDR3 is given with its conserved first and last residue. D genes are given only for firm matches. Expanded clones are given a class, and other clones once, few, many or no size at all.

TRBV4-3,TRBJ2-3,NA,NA,CATAGTPTNTQYF,TGCGCCACCGCCGGGACTCCGACGAATACGCAGTATTTT
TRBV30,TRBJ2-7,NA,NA,CAWSKQESYEQYF,TGTGCCTGGAGTAAACAGGAATCCTACGAGCAGTACTTC
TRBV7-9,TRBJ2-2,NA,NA,CASSLRGSVGELFF,TGTGCCAGCAGCTTGAGAGGGTCGGTCGGGGAGCTGTTTTTT
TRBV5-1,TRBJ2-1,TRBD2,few,CASSLVAGAYNEQFF,TGCGCCAGCAGCTTGGTAGCGGGGGCTTACAATGAGCAGTTCTTC
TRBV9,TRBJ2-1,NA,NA,CASSSPGHHNEQFF,TGTGCCAGCTCTTCCCCGGGACACCACAATGAGCAGTTCTTC
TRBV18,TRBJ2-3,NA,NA,CASSPLGASLGTDTQYF,TGTGCCAGCTCACCACTAGGGGCGTCCCTTGGCACAGATACGCAGTATTTT
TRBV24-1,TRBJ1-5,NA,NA,CATSQGNQPQHF,TGTGCCACCAGCCAGGGCAATCAGCCCCAGCATTTT
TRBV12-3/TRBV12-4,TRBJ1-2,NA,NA,CASSSPGLGGYTF,TGTGCCAGCAGTTCCCCTGGACTAGGGGGCTACACCTTC
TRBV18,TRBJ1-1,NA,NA,CASSPRQRNTEAFF,TGTGCCAGCTCACCTCGACAGAGGAACACTGAAGCTTTCTTT
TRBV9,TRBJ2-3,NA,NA,CASSVRDTQYF,TGTGCCAGCAGCGTCCGGGATACGCAGTATTTT
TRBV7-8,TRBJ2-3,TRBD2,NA,CASSLDGGGRDTQYF,TGTGCCAGCAGCTTAGATGGCGGGGGGCGGGATACGCAGTATTTT
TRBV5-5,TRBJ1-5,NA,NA,CASRPGAGDQPQHF,TGTGCCAGCAGACCCGGGGCAGGGGATCAGCCCCAGCATTTT
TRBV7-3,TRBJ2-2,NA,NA,CASSRDRSDTGELFF,TGTGCCAGCAGCCGTGACAGGAGCGACACCGGGGAGCTGTTTTTT
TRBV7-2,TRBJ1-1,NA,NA,CASSPGHANTEAFF,TGTGCCAGCAGCCCGGGACACGCTAACACTGAAGCTTTCTTT
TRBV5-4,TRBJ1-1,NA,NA,CASSLDRNTEAFF,TGTGCCAGCAGCTTGGACAGGAACACTGAAGCTTTCTTT
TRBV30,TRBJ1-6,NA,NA,CAHGVRHRSYNSPLHF,TGTGCTCACGGTGTGAGGCACAGGTCCTATAATTCACCCCTCCACTTT
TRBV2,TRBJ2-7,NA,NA,CASREEGAYEQYF,TGTGCCAGCAGAGAGGAGGGGGCATACGAGCAGTACTTC
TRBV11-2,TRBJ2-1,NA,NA,CASRGAGSEQFF,TGTGCCAGCAGAGGGGCCGGGAGCGAGCAGTTCTTC
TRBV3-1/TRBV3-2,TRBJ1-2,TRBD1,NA,CASSLQDREGGYTF,TGTGCCAGCAGCCTACAGGACAGGGAGGGTGGCTACACCTTC
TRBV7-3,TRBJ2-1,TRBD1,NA,CASSLALKTGGYNEQFF,TGTGCCAGCAGCTTAGCCCTCAAGACAGGGGGATACAATGAGCAGTTCTTC
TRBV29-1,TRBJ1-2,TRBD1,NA,CSVVLQGDYGYTF,TGCAGCGTTGTCCTTCAGGGGGACTATGGCTACACCTTC
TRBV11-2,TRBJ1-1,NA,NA,CASSLVGGAPKAFF,TGTGCCAGCAGCTTAGTTGGGGGCGCGCCGAAAGCTTTCTTT